This entry describes one TCR beta chain. This CDR3 has 12 residues. V gave up 4 bases and J gave up 8 bases, with 9 bases separating them. Germline V gene data show CDR1 as MDHEN and CDR2 as SYDVKM. This record comes from a study of T cell responses to AZD1222 COVID-19 vaccine. The assay was immunoSEQ multiplex PCR, and TCRdb's table has in-frame clones only and misses some. The sample includes some 120,000 clones, 88% of them seen just once. The TCR was taken from an adult in good health. The starting material was peripheral blood, obtained on day 0 of AZD1222 vaccination. The chain couples TRBV28 to TRBJ1-5; D gene ambiguous. CDR3 nucleotides: TGTGCCAGCAGTTCCTACCCGGAGCCCCAGCATTTT. Translating it yields CASSSYPEPQHF.